This is a list of T cell receptor beta chains from one sample in a study of cytomegalovirus exposure and HLA in healthy donors. Method: immunoSEQ multiplex PCR; TCRdb's copy keeps in-frame clones and lacks some. The sample consists of roughly 120,000 clones, roughly 78% of them appearing once. Sequenced sample: PBMCs. The receptors come from a man aged 30 to 39 in good health and CMV-seronegative. Both conserved end residues are trimmed from each CDR3. Fields, in order: V gene, CDR3 protein.

v_call: TRBV18
cdr3_aa: ASSPGQGSNYGYT

v_call: TRBV7-2
cdr3_aa: ASSLLRGGWETQY

v_call: TRBV30
cdr3_aa: AGGLGLAGDIFTDTQY

v_call: TRBV6-5
cdr3_aa: ASSLGGSNQPQH

v_call: TRBV4-1
cdr3_aa: ASSQAPPETQY

v_call: TRBV7-2
cdr3_aa: ASTRRTVPTSTEAF

v_call: TRBV10-3
cdr3_aa: AISDDSSTDTQY

v_call: TRBV27
cdr3_aa: ASSPGRGASYNEQF

v_call: TRBV5-6
cdr3_aa: ASSSTGYENTIY

v_call: TRBV30
cdr3_aa: AWASGKWNEQF

v_call: TRBV18
cdr3_aa: ASSRDRVHNEQF

v_call: TRBV28
cdr3_aa: ASSTWGGIVPSYEQY

v_call: TRBV7-9
cdr3_aa: ASSTTTGDRYTDTQY

v_call: TRBV7-9
cdr3_aa: ASHKPGQATSEQY

v_call: TRBV10-3
cdr3_aa: AISTGTGSQETQY

v_call: TRBV29-1
cdr3_aa: SAYRDREYGYT

v_call: TRBV29-1
cdr3_aa: SVGGTAGGYT

v_call: TRBV6-5
cdr3_aa: ASSRKTQGNEQY

v_call: TRBV10-3
cdr3_aa: AISSDRDNSPLH

v_call: TRBV5-1
cdr3_aa: ASSLATGEGEKLF

v_call: TRBV28
cdr3_aa: ASSPDRGLTEAF

v_call: TRBV4-2
cdr3_aa: ASSATGGRSQPQH

v_call: TRBV29-1
cdr3_aa: SVDSGEFTDTQY

v_call: TRBV29-1
cdr3_aa: SVILRTGRYEQY

v_call: TRBV7-8
cdr3_aa: ASSLVSQAGYPTYEQY

v_call: TRBV28
cdr3_aa: ASSTPGTYPYEQY

v_call: TRBV5-8
cdr3_aa: ASSPLYEKLF

v_call: TRBV4-3
cdr3_aa: ASSHEGSSGYT

v_call: TRBV5-6
cdr3_aa: ASSLDPSGSLSYEQY

v_call: TRBV6-5
cdr3_aa: ASSSRDSANQPQH

v_call: TRBV15
cdr3_aa: ATSRDRGHEQY

v_call: TRBV19
cdr3_aa: ASSLNRGQETQY

v_call: TRBV18
cdr3_aa: ASSPPGQETQY

v_call: TRBV6-1
cdr3_aa: ASLRGLNTGELF

v_call: TRBV6-6
cdr3_aa: AGGWDNYEQY

v_call: TRBV6-5
cdr3_aa: ATQTLGGINEKLF

v_call: TRBV28
cdr3_aa: ASSFKKHYEQY

v_call: TRBV10-3
cdr3_aa: AIRTSVEYNEQF

v_call: TRBV6-6
cdr3_aa: ASSTRRAGELF

v_call: TRBV6-1
cdr3_aa: ASSAVIAGGPDEQF

v_call: TRBV7-9
cdr3_aa: ASSPTGDNSPLH

v_call: TRBV9
cdr3_aa: ASSAQLGGNTIY

v_call: TRBV4-2
cdr3_aa: ASSQDLAGYNEQF

v_call: TRBV7-6
cdr3_aa: ASSPRTPKLAGQVDTAYEQY

v_call: TRBV4-2
cdr3_aa: ASSQEQGREKLF

v_call: TRBV2
cdr3_aa: ASNLAGTSNQPQH

v_call: TRBV11-2
cdr3_aa: ASSININEQF

v_call: TRBV19
cdr3_aa: ASSIEQYKPQH

v_call: TRBV7-9
cdr3_aa: ASSLSRTGGHEQY

v_call: TRBV5-1
cdr3_aa: ASSRLAGGPEETQY

v_call: TRBV7-4
cdr3_aa: ASSWSGRVAYEQY

v_call: TRBV10-3
cdr3_aa: AISERETVANYGYT